These 27 T cell receptor beta chains were sequenced from one sample in a study of beta chain features in type 1 diabetes. The whole isolated RNA underwent reverse transcription, so sequencing captured expressed TCRB transcripts. The table came from immunoSEQ multiplex PCR; TCRdb's copy has only in-frame clones and leaves some out. Here the sample spans about 330,000 clones, approximately 10% being singletons. Sample: naive CD4+ T cells from blood. These receptors were taken from a woman aged 25 to 39 in good health.

The rearrangement uses TRBV6-1 and TRBJ2-3, with TRBD1 matching over 8 bases. With 2 bases clipped from V and 4 bases from J, the junction kept 5 bases outside the gene matches. The length of the CDR3 is 15 residues. Germline V CDR1 and CDR2: MNHNS, SASEGT. The CDR3 nucleotides are TGTGCCAGCAGTGAACCGGGACAGGTACCAGATACGCAGTATTTT. Its protein is CASSEPGQVPDTQYF.

The chain couples TRBV13 to TRBJ2-3, with D maybe TRBD2 (5 bases). Deletions cut 2 bases from V and 3 bases from J, with 15 bases between. The germline gives CDR1 PRHDT, CDR2 FYEKMQ (reference sequence). This CDR3 region has 16 residues. This CDR3 reads CASSLPGIRSTDTQYF. In DNA form, the CDR3 reads TGTGCCAGCAGCTTACCCGGGATACGGAGTACAGATACGCAGTATTTT.

Comment on this clone: This same CDR3 is encoded by further DNA sequences in the sample. The chain recombines TRBV30 with TRBJ1-5; the match to TRBD1 covers 9 bases. The germline V gene encodes CDR1 GTSNPN and CDR2 SVGIG (reference sequence). The CDR3 totals 14 residues. V shed 1 base and J 2 bases; nucleotides not matched to a gene: 0. CDR3: CAWSGTGGNQPQHF. The CDR3 nucleotides read TGTGCCTGGAGTGGGACAGGGGGCAATCAGCCCCAGCATTTT.

The J gene is TRBJ2-7, the V gene TRBV9; TRBD1 agrees at 8 bases. Germline lookup yields CDR1 SGDLS and CDR2 YYNGEE. V was clipped by 3 bases and J by 3 bases; unmatched bases: 5. The CDR3 loop spans 14 amino acids. This CDR3 reads CASSGPDRDYEQYF. In DNA form, the CDR3 reads TGTGCCAGCAGCGGCCCGGACAGGGACTACGAGCAGTACTTC.

V and J are TRBV27 and TRBJ2-1, with a possible D match to TRBD2 (6 bases). The CDR3 is made up of 16 amino acids. Germline values: CDR1 MNHEY, CDR2 SMNVEV (reference sequence). Trimming took off 6 bases at V and 7 bases at J, with 22 bases between the two ends. The CDR3 region has the DNA TGTGCCAGCAGGGGAAGTAAGGGTTGGGGAGGTAATGAGCAGTTCTTC. The encoded protein is CASRGSKGWGGNEQFF.

This clone was seen a handful of times. The V gene is TRBV19, the J gene TRBJ2-1, with 7 bases lining up with TRBD2. The germline V gene encodes CDR1 LNHDA and CDR2 SQIVND (reference sequence). The J segment lost 2 bases and the V segment lost 1 base, leaving 5 bases of the junction unmatched. The CDR3 extends over 16 amino acids. The chain's CDR3 is CASSIVKGTTYNEQFF. For the CDR3, the DNA is TGTGCCAGTAGTATAGTGAAGGGGACTACCTACAATGAGCAGTTCTTC.

This clone was picked up a small number of times. This chain links TRBV5-1 with TRBJ1-2; D is uncertain. The germline V gene has CDR1 SGHRS and CDR2 YFSETQ. Trimming pared 0 bases from V and 1 base from J, leaving 10 bases between. The CDR3 length is 15 residues. CDR3: CASSLVGSFNYGYTF. The DNA for the CDR3 is TGCGCCAGCAGCTTGGTCGGGAGCTTTAACTATGGCTACACCTTC.

The chain joins TRBV10-3 to TRBJ2-7; 7 bases are a match to TRBD1. J was trimmed by 1 base and V by 3 bases; bases with no gene match: 9. Germline V gives CDR1 ENHRY, CDR2 SYGVKD. There are 16 residues in the CDR3. The CDR3 loop reads CAISDPGQVDSYEQYF. DNA of the CDR3: TGTGCCATCAGTGACCCCGGACAGGTAGATTCCTACGAGCAGTACTTC.

CDR3 DNA sequence: TGCGCCAGCAGCTTACAGTCAACTAATGAAAAACTGTTTTTT. The encoded protein is CASSLQSTNEKLFF. The V and J genes are TRBV5-1 and TRBJ1-4; D gene ambiguous. Trimming removed 2 bases at V and 0 bases at J, with 5 bases between. This CDR3 contains 14 residues. Germline V gives CDR1 SGHRS, CDR2 YFSETQ.

In its sample, this clone was seen a few times. Other nucleotide sequences from this sample produce the same CDR3. The chain links TRBV19 to TRBJ2-1; 8 positions agree with TRBD1. There are 15 residues in the CDR3. The germline V gene encodes CDR1 LNHDA and CDR2 SQIVND (reference sequence). Losses at the gene ends were 3 bases for V and 2 bases for J; bases not matched to a gene: 3. The CDR3 DNA reads as TGTGCCAGTAGTATCTCAGGGGGCGCCTACAATGAGCAGTTCTTC. This translates into CASSISGGAYNEQFF.

This clone turned up a few times. V and J are TRBV30 and TRBJ2-1; 8 bases match TRBD2. Per germline, CDR1 GTSNPN and CDR2 SVGIG (reference sequence). The V gene end was trimmed by 0 bases and the J gene end by 0 bases; junction bases not matched to a gene: 1. The CDR3 has 15 amino acids. The CDR3 region is CAWSVGTSSYNEQFF. The CDR3, as DNA: TGTGCCTGGAGTGTGGGGACTAGCTCCTACAATGAGCAGTTCTTC.

This clone was counted between two and nine times. The CDR3 spells CASSTGISRWGQAPGNIQYF. CDR3 sequence (DNA): TGTGCCAGTAGTACAGGGATTTCTCGGTGGGGGCAGGCCCCTGGGAACATTCAGTACTTC. The chain links TRBV19 to TRBJ2-4; D might be TRBD1 (6 bases). CDR1 is LNHDA, CDR2 SQIVND, per germline (reference sequence). The germline V and J ends were trimmed by 4 bases and 7 bases, with 32 bases remaining between them. The CDR3 covers 20 residues.

This clone was recorded a few times. The CDR3 loop reads CASSSSGEQYF. The CDR3 DNA follows: TGTGCCAGCAGTTCGAGTGGCGAGCAGTACTTC. The chain combines TRBV25-1 with TRBJ2-7, with no clear D. Germline values: CDR1 MGHDK, CDR2 SYGVNS. V was trimmed by 5 bases and J by 6 bases, leaving 8 bases between them. The CDR3 covers 11 residues.

This chain uses TRBV4-3 with TRBJ1-2, with D tentatively TRBD1 (5 bases). The germline V gene has CDR1 LGHNA and CDR2 YSLEER. Between the trimmed V and J ends, which lost 1 base and 2 bases, there was a span of 14 bases. CDR3 size: 16 residues. The CDR3 nucleotides are TGCGCCAGCAGCCAAGTAGGGACTGCGGGGAACTATGGCTACACCTTC. Residues: CASSQVGTAGNYGYTF.

The chain links TRBV7-9 to TRBJ2-1; 9 nucleotides match TRBD2. Per the germline V gene, CDR1 is SEHNR and CDR2 is FQNEAQ (reference sequence). J lost 2 bases, V lost 1 base, and 3 bases had no gene match. The CDR3 has 16 residues. The CDR3 coding sequence is TGTGCCAGCAGCTTAGTTAGCGGGAGAGCCTACAATGAGCAGTTCTTC. Protein: CASSLVSGRAYNEQFF. Drawing the rest from reference TRBV7-9 and TRBJ2-1, the complete variable domain is DTGVSQNPRHKITKRGQNVTFRCDPISEHNRLYWYRQTLGQGPEFLTYFQNEAQLEKSRLLSDRFSAERPKGSFSTLEIQRTEQGDSAMYLCASSLVSGRAYNEQFFGPGTRLTVL.

The chain combines TRBV9 with TRBJ2-1; 9 bases map to TRBD2. This CDR3 is built from 15 residues. Germline CDR1 and CDR2: SGDLS and YYNGEE. J lost 11 bases, V lost 6 bases, and 15 bases had no gene match. The CDR3 here is CASNSGGLAGIQQFF. The CDR3, as DNA: TGTGCCAGCAATTCGGGGGGGCTAGCGGGAATTCAGCAGTTCTTC.

The chain couples TRBV7-9 to TRBJ2-4; 8 bases fit TRBD2. Germline loops: CDR1 SEHNR, CDR2 FQNEAQ (reference sequence). Trimming took 2 bases from V and 8 from J; bases not matched to a gene: 8. This CDR3 contains 15 residues. The CDR3 coding sequence is TGTGCCAGCAGCTTATCGGCGGGAGGAGGGGACATTCAGTACTTC. This gives the protein CASSLSAGGGDIQYF.

The chain combines TRBV19 with TRBJ2-3; TRBD2 matches at 8 bases. The CDR3 consists of 12 residues. Looked up from germline, CDR1 is LNHDA and CDR2 is SQIVND (reference sequence). With V trimmed by 9 bases and J by 5 bases, 4 bases remained unmatched. CDR3 in amino acids: CASSGGLDTQYF. In nucleotides, the CDR3 is TGTGCCAGCTCGGGGGGGCTAGATACGCAGTATTTT.

The genes are TRBV6-5 and TRBJ2-1, with 13 bases fitting TRBD2. The length of the CDR3 is 16 residues. The V segment lost 3 bases and the J segment 7 bases; nucleotides outside the gene matches: 6. Germline CDR1 is MNHEY and CDR2 is SVGAGI. CDR3 region: CASSYQGTSGVNEQFF. The CDR3 region has the DNA TGTGCCAGCAGTTATCAAGGGACTAGCGGGGTTAATGAGCAGTTCTTC.

This clone has more than one count but fewer than ten. The J gene is TRBJ2-4, the V gene TRBV7-9, with 8 nucleotides matching TRBD2. The CDR3 has 18 amino acids. V gave up 2 bases and J gave up 5 bases; unmatched junction bases: 14. From germline, CDR1 is SEHNR and CDR2 FQNEAQ (reference sequence). Here the CDR3 DNA reads TGTGCCAGCAGCTTAAGGCGGGAGGACCTAGGAGCGCAAAACATTCAGTACTTC. Translating it yields CASSLRREDLGAQNIQYF.

The gene calls are TRBV19 and TRBJ2-2; 9 nucleotides align to TRBD1. CDR1 and CDR2 from the germline V gene are LNHDA and SQIVND (reference sequence). The J segment lost 1 base and the V segment lost 5 bases, leaving 8 bases of the junction unmatched. The CDR3 spans 17 residues. Written as DNA, the CDR3 is TGTGCCAGTAGTGCGGACAGGGGCCCCATGAACACCGGGGAGCTGTTTTTT. It specifies CASSADRGPMNTGELFF.

The genes are TRBV10-3 and TRBJ1-5, with D perhaps TRBD1 (5 bases). The CDR3 is made up of 14 amino acids. Trimming cost V 11 bases and J 6 bases, with 20 bases left between them. CDR1 and CDR2 from the germline V gene are ENHRY and SYGVKD. The chain's CDR3 is CASSRDLTGQPQHF. CDR3 bases: TGTGCCTCTTCTCGAGACCTAACAGGTCAGCCCCAGCATTTT.

This clone was counted between two and nine times. V and J are TRBV14 and TRBJ2-3, with 12 bases lining up with TRBD2. The V segment lost 2 bases and the J segment 6 bases; nucleotides outside the gene matches: 6. Germline values: CDR1 SGHDN, CDR2 FVKESK. The CDR3 has 16 amino acids. The CDR3 DNA follows: TGTGCCAGCAGCCAACCGGCGACTAGCGGGAGTGATACGCAGTATTTT. This sequence encodes CASSQPATSGSDTQYF. The full variable domain, with the rest looked up from reference TRBV14 and TRBJ2-3, is EAGVTQFPSHSVIEKGQTVTLRCDPISGHDNLYWYRRVMGKEIKFLLHFVKESKQDESGMPNNRFLAERTGGTYSTLKVQPAELEDSGVYFCASSQPATSGSDTQYFGPGTRLTVL.

This clone has a handful of counts. This chain connects TRBV4-2 to TRBJ2-1; 9 nucleotides align to TRBD2. CDR3 length: 16 amino acids. CDR1 and CDR2 (germline): LGHNA, YNFKEQ. Unmatched junction bases numbered 7, after V lost 3 bases and J lost 4 bases. CDR3 nucleotides: TGTGCCAGCAGCCATGCCTGGACTAGCGAGTACAATGAGCAGTTCTTC. Residues: CASSHAWTSEYNEQFF.

The rearrangement joins TRBV5-1 to TRBJ2-1; D is possibly TRBD2 (6 bases). This CDR3 is built from 17 residues. Germline CDR1 is SGHRS and CDR2 is YFSETQ. Trimming took 1 base from V and 1 from J, leaving 15 bases between them. The CDR3 nucleotides are TGCGCCAGCAGCTTGTTTCGGGGGTCCAGATCCTACAATGAGCAGTTCTTC. Its protein is CASSLFRGSRSYNEQFF.

This clone came up a few times. This sequence joins TRBV25-1 and TRBJ2-5; 7 nucleotides align to TRBD1. Germline CDR1 reads MGHDK; CDR2 reads SYGVNS. This CDR3 contains 16 residues. After removal of 1 base from V and 0 bases from J, the junction contained 5 bases not matched to a gene. CDR3 sequence (DNA): TGTGCCAGCAGTGAATTCAGGACAGGCTACCAAGAGACCCAGTACTTC. Translated, it gives CASSEFRTGYQETQYF.

This clone was picked up a small number of times. J is TRBJ2-3 and V is TRBV7-8; TRBD2 agrees at 12 bases. Per the germline V gene, CDR1 is SGHVS and CDR2 is FQNEAQ. The CDR3 runs 12 residues. Germline trimming cut 9 bases from V and 10 bases from J; bases unmatched to any gene: 5. Here the CDR3 reads CASTSGRLAQYF. For the CDR3, the DNA is TGTGCCAGTACTAGCGGGAGGTTGGCGCAGTATTTT.